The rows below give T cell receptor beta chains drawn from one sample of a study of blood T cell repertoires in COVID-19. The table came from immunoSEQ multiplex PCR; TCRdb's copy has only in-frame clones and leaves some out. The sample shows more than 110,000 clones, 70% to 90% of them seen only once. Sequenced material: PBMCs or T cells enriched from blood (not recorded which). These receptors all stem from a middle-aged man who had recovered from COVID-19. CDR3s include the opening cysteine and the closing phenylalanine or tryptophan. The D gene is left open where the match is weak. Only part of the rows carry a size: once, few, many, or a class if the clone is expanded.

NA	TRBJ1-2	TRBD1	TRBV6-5	CASSWDRDGYTF	TGTGCCAGCAGTTGGGACAGAGATGGCTACACCTTC
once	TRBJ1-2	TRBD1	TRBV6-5	CASSYSTGTHGYTF	TGTGCCAGCAGTTACTCGACAGGGACTCATGGCTACACCTTC
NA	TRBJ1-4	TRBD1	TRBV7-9	CASSLWTGFNEKLFF	TGTGCCAGCAGCCTATGGACAGGTTTTAATGAAAAACTGTTTTTT
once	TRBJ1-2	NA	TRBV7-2	CASSLVRDGNYGYTF	TGTGCCAGCAGCTTAGTGCGGGACGGCAACTATGGCTACACCTTC
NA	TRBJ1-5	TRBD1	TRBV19	CASSQGALSNQPQHF	TGTGCCAGCAGTCAGGGGGCCCTTAGCAATCAGCCCCAGCATTTT
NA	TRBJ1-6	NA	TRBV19	CASTTDGRVNSPLHF	TGTGCCAGTACCACCGACGGGAGGGTAAATTCACCCCTCCACTTT
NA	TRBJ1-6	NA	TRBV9	CASSVTYNSPLHF	TGTGCCAGCAGCGTTACCTATAATTCACCCCTCCACTTT
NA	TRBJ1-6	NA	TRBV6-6	CASSYSISSQGSPLHF	TGTGCCAGCAGTTACTCGATCTCGTCGCAGGGCTCACCCCTCCACTTT
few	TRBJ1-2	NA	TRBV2	CASSPGLGGGYGYTF	TGTGCCAGCAGCCCAGGACTGGGGGGAGGCTATGGCTACACCTTC
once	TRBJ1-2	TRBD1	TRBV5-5	CASSSSEVGGQTFGYTF	TGTGCCAGCAGCTCCTCCGAGGTAGGGGGACAGACTTTTGGCTACACCTTC
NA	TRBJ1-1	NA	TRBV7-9	CASSQPGQSNTEAFF	TGTGCCAGCAGCCAACCGGGACAATCGAACACTGAAGCTTTCTTT
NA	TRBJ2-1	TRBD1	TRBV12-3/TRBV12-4	CASSPDRANEQFF	TGTGCCAGCAGCCCGGACAGGGCGAATGAGCAGTTCTTC
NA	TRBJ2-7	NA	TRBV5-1	CASSLGPIAWEQYF	TGCGCCAGCAGCTTGGGACCTATAGCCTGGGAGCAGTACTTC
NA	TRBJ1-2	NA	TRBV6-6	CASSYSGQHYGYTF	TGTGCCAGCAGTTACTCGGGACAACACTATGGCTACACCTTC
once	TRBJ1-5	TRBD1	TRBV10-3	CAISELGGAGQPQHF	TGTGCCATCAGTGAGCTAGGGGGCGCCGGGCAGCCCCAGCATTTT
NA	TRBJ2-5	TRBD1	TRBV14	CASSQPTGYQETQYF	TGTGCCAGCAGCCAACCGACAGGGTATCAAGAGACCCAGTACTTC
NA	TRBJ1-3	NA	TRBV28	CASSRGLAGNTIYF	TGTGCCAGCAGTAGGGGGTTAGCTGGAAACACCATATATTTT
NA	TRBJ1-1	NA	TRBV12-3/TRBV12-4	CASSLGVQGEAFF	TGTGCCAGCAGTTTAGGAGTACAGGGAGAAGCTTTCTTT
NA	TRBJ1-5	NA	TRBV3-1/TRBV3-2	CASSHRGNQPQHF	TGTGCCAGCAGCCACAGGGGAAATCAGCCCCAGCATTTT
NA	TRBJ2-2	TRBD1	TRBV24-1	CATSDWTGAGELFF	TGTGCCACCAGTGACTGGACAGGGGCCGGGGAGCTGTTTTTT
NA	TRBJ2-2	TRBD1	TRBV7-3	CASSRGQGTGELFF	TGTGCCAGCAGCCGGGGACAGGGAACCGGGGAGCTGTTTTTT
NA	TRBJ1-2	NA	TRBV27	CASSLDRINYGYTF	TGTGCCAGCAGTTTGGACAGAATAAACTATGGCTACACCTTC
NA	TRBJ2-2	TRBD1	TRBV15	CATSRGQIKNTGELFF	TGTGCCACCAGCAGGGGACAGATAAAGAACACCGGGGAGCTGTTTTTT
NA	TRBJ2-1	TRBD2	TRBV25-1	CASSETTSGRGEQFF	TGTGCCAGCAGTGAAACAACTAGCGGACGGGGTGAGCAGTTCTTC
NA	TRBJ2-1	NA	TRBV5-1	CASSFGSSYNEQFF	TGCGCCAGCAGCTTTGGCAGCTCCTACAATGAGCAGTTCTTC
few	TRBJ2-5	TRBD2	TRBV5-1	CASNRGASGGQETQYF	TGCGCCAGCAACCGTGGGGCTAGCGGGGGACAAGAGACCCAGTACTTC